Listed below are T cell receptor beta chains from one sample, sequenced in a study of T cell repertoires in cytomegalovirus infection. Each CDR3 protein gets one entry after TCRdb re-called the reads with MiXCR. The data contain 150,000 to 200,000 distinct CDR3 sequences, roughly 17% of them seen just once; the ten biggest clones take up around 19%. The sequencing input was CD8+ T cells from PBMCs. These receptors all stem from a human donor in good health (CMV status not recorded). Some clones in this sample may be carry-over from other donors' samples. The CDR3 runs from the conserved cysteine through the conserved F or W. The order of the fields is J gene, clone size, D gene, V gene, CDR3 DNA, CDR3 protein. The D gene is left open where the match is weak. Where a row states a size, it is once, few, many or the class of an expanded clone; other rows omit it.

TRBJ2-5 few TRBD2 TRBV7-2 TGTGCCAGCAGCTCGCGGGGGGGTGATTCGGAGACCCAGTACTTC CASSSRGGDSETQYF
TRBJ2-3 - - TRBV7-2 TGTGCCAGCAGCTTAGCGCGCTGGCCAAGGGGCAACACAGATACGCAGTATTTT CASSLARWPRGNTDTQYF
TRBJ2-3 - - TRBV7-8 TGTGCCAGCAGCTCAGGACCCCGATCGCAGTATTTT CASSSGPRSQYF
TRBJ2-7 many - TRBV27 TGTGCCAGCAGTCAATCGACAAATTCCTACGAGCAGTACTTC CASSQSTNSYEQYF
TRBJ2-1 few - TRBV20-1 TGCAGTGCTAGGGGACCCATGCAGGTCGATGAGCAGTTCTTC CSARGPMQVDEQFF
TRBJ2-7 few TRBD1 TRBV20-1 TGCAGTGCTAGAGATAAGGGGGCGGGTTACGAGCAGTACTTC CSARDKGAGYEQYF
TRBJ2-7 few - TRBV19 TGTGCCAGTAGTATAGCTGATACCTACGAGCAGTACTTC CASSIADTYEQYF
TRBJ2-7 - - TRBV7-9 TGTGCCAGCAGGGGAGAAGGTGCGTACGAGCAGTACTTC CASRGEGAYEQYF
TRBJ2-3 - TRBD2 TRBV7-9 TGTGCCAGCAGCTTAGCGTCGGCGGGAGTCACAGATACGCAGTATTTT CASSLASAGVTDTQYF
TRBJ1-1 - - TRBV29-1 TGCAGCGTTCCCATCGGTACTGAAGCTTTCTTT CSVPIGTEAFF